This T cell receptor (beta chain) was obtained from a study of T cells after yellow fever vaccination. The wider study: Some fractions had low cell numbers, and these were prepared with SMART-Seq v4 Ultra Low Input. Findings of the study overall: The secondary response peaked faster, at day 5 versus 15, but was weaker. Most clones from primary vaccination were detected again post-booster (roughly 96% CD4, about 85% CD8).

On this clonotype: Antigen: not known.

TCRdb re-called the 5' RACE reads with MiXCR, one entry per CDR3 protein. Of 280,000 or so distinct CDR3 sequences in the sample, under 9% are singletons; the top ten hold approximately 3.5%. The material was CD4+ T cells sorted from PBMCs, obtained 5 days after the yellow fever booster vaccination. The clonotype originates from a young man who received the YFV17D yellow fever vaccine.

CDR3 in DNA: TGTGCCAGCACCTTGGGTGGTCTTCTAGCCAAAAACATTCAGTACTTC. Translation: CASTLGGLLAKNIQYF. This rearrangement joins TRBV6-2 or TRBV6-3 to TRBJ2-4; D call uncertain. Trimming stripped 7 bases from V and 0 bases from J, with 16 bases between. Per germline, CDR1 MNHEY and CDR2 SVGEGT. CDR3 length: 16 residues.